This TCR beta chain was recorded in a study of memory CD4+ T cells and cytomegalovirus serostatus. Study conclusions and caveats: Each of fewer than 80 CMV-associated TCRbeta sequences occurred in one to five individuals.

The CDR3 runs 14 residues. V lost 6 bases to trimming and J lost 0 bases; unmatched junction nucleotides: 3. Germline V gene sequence: CDR1 SNHLY, CDR2 FYNNEI. TCRdb's copy holds only in-frame clones and misses some; the assay was immunoSEQ multiplex PCR. The sample records about 80,000 clones, around 80% being singletons. Of note for this clone: Its target is not known.

The sort gate was single viable CD3+CD4+CD8-CD45RO+ cells for memory CD4+ T cells. Serum IgG to CMV pp150, pp28, p38 and p52 defined serostatus. After thawing, CD4+ T cells were positively selected. The sample taken for sequencing was memory CD4+ T cells from blood. The chain uses TRBV2 and TRBJ1-1, with 8 bases aligning to TRBD1. This receptor was obtained from an adult in good health and CMV-seronegative. This CDR3 is CASRNRGMNTEAFF. CDR3 DNA sequence: TGTGCCAGCAGAAACAGGGGGATGAACACTGAAGCTTTCTTT. Drawing the rest from reference TRBV2 and TRBJ1-1, the complete variable domain is EPEVTQTPSHQVTQMGQEVILRCVPISNHLYFYWYRQILGQKVEFLVSFYNNEISEKSEIFDDQFSVERPDGSNFTLKIRSTKLEDSAMYFCASRNRGMNTEAFFGQGTRLTVV.